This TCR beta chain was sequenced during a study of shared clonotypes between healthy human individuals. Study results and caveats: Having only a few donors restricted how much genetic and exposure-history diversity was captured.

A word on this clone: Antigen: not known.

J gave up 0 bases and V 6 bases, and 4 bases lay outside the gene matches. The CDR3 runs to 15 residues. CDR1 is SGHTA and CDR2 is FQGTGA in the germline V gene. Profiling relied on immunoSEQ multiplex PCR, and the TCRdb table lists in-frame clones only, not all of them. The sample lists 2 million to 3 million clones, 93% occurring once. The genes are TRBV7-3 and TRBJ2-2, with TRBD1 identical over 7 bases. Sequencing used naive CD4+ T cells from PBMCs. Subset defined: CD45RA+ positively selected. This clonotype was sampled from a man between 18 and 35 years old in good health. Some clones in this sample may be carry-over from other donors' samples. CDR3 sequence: CASRTGPTNTGELFF. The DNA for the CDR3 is TGTGCCAGCAGGACAGGGCCGACGAACACCGGGGAGCTGTTTTTT. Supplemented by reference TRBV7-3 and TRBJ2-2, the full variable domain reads GAGVSQTPSNKVTEKGKYVELRCDPISGHTALYWYRQSLGQGPEFLIYFQGTGAADDSGLPNDRFFAVRPEGSVSTLKIQRTERGDSAVYLCASRTGPTNTGELFFGEGSRLTVL.